This TCR beta chain stems from a study of STAT5B mutations in CD4+ large granular lymphocyte leukemia. This clone has only one observation. This CDR3 comprises 16 residues. The trim removed 5 bases at V and 1 base at J, leaving 6 bases unmatched. The germline V gene encodes CDR1 SGHVS and CDR2 FQNEAQ. Clones were sequenced by immunoSEQ multiplex PCR, and TCRdb holds only the in-frame ones, with some missing. In the table there are approximately 24,000 clones, around 81% of which are singletons. The origin of this receptor is a human donor in good health. The specimen was CD4+ T cells from blood buffy coats. The J gene is TRBJ2-1, the V gene TRBV7-8, with 9 bases fitting TRBD2. CDR3 sequence (DNA): TGTGCCAGCAGCAAACGTCTAGCGGGATCCTACAATGAGCAGTTCTTC. It codes for CASSKRLAGSYNEQFF.